This T cell receptor (beta chain) was identified in a study of blood T cell repertoires in COVID-19. Clones were read by immunoSEQ multiplex PCR, and TCRdb kept only the in-frame ones, dropping some. Of a few hundred thousand clones in the sample, 70% to 90% are singletons; the top ten hold around 3.3%. This TCR came from a man aged 18 to 35 with active or convalescent COVID-19. Sequenced: peripheral blood.

The CDR3 DNA reads as TGTGCCAGCAGTTTAGAACTCCGGGGTCAGCCCCAGCATTTT. Translated: CASSLELRGQPQHF. V is TRBV28 and J is TRBJ1-5; no clear D gene. Germline assignment: CDR1 MDHEN and CDR2 SYDVKM. V shed 2 bases and J shed 6 bases, with 11 bases lying between them. The CDR3 extends over 14 amino acids. The variable domain in full, with the rest retrieved from reference TRBV28 and TRBJ1-5, is DVKVTQSSRYLVKRTGEKVFLECVQDMDHENMFWYRQDPGLGLRLIYFSYDVKMKEKGDIPEGYSVSREKKERFSLILESASTNQTSMYLCASSLELRGQPQHFGDGTRLSIL.